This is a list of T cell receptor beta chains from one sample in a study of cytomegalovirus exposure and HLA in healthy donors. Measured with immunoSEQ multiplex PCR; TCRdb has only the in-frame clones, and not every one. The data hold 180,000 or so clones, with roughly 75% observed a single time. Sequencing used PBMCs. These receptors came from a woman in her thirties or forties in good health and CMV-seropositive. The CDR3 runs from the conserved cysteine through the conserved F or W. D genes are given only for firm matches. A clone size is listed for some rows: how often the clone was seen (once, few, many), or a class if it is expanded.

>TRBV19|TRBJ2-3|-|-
CASISVVGSGEGTQYF
TGTGCCAGTATCTCCGTGGTGGGTAGCGGAGAGGGTACGCAGTATTTT
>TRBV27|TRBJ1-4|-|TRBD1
CASSPLGQGSEKLFF
TGTGCCAGCAGCCCCCTGGGACAGGGTAGTGAAAAACTGTTTTTT
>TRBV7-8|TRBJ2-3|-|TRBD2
CASSILAVEVDTQYF
TGTGCCAGCAGTATCCTAGCGGTCGAAGTGGATACGCAGTATTTT
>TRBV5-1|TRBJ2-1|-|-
CASSLVPDNEQFF
TGCGCCAGCAGCTTGGTTCCAGACAATGAGCAGTTCTTC
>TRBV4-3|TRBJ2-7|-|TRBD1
CASSRRTGEPYEQYF
TGCGCCAGCAGCCGTAGGACAGGGGAACCCTACGAGCAGTACTTC
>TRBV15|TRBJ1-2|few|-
CATSRDHVVMLAGYTF
TGTGCCACCAGCAGAGATCATGTGGTGATGTTGGCTGGCTACACCTTC
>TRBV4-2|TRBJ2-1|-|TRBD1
CASSQDRGQEQFF
TGTGCCAGCAGCCAAGATAGGGGGCAGGAACAGTTCTTC
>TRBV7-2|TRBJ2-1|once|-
CASSPLKAGVYNEQFF
TGTGCCAGCAGCCCACTTAAGGCGGGTGTTTACAATGAGCAGTTCTTC
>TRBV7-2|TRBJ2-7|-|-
CASSLVNYEQYF
TGTGCCAGCAGCTTAGTCAACTACGAGCAGTACTTC
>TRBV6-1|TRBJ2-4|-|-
CASSEPPENIQYF
TGTGCCAGCAGTGAACCCCCCGAAAACATTCAATACTTC
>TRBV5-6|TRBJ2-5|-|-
CASSLAARVETQYF
TGTGCCAGCAGCTTGGCAGCCAGGGTGGAGACCCAGTACTTC
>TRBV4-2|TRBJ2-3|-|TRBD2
CASSPSGSGPDTQYF
TGTGCCAGCAGCCCTAGCGGGAGCGGGCCAGATACGCAGTATTTT
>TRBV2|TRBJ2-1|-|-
CASSEAGLEGNEQFF
TGTGCCAGCAGTGAAGCTGGACTCGAAGGCAATGAGCAGTTCTTC
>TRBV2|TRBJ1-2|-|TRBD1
CASSGAGTGAGYGYTF
TGTGCCAGCAGTGGGGCCGGGACAGGGGCAGGCTATGGCTACACCTTC
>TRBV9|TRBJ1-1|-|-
CASSVEGDTEAFF
TGTGCCAGCAGCGTAGAAGGGGACACTGAAGCTTTCTTT
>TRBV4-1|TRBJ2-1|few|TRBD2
CASSQEKGLAGAFEQFF
TGCGCCAGCAGCCAAGAAAAGGGACTAGCGGGTGCCTTTGAGCAGTTCTTC
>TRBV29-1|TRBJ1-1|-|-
CSVEVRFTEAFF
TGCAGCGTTGAAGTCCGTTTCACTGAAGCTTTCTTT
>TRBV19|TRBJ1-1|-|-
CASSSDRCRAFF
TGTGCCAGTAGTTCAGACAGGTGTAGGGCTTTCTTT
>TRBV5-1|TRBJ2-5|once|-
CASSGGSFVQETQYF
TGCGCCAGCAGCGGGGGCAGCTTTGTCCAAGAGACCCAGTACTTC
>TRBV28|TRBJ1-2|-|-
CASSRSGTQENYGYTF
TGTGCCAGCAGTCGATCCGGGACACAAGAAAACTATGGCTACACCTTC
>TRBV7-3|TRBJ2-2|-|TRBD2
CASSAVGGRTGGLFF
TGTGCCAGCAGCGCCGTCGGCGGGAGGACCGGGGGGCTGTTTTTT
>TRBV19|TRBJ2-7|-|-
CASSYTGYEQYF
TGTGCCAGTAGCTACACAGGCTACGAGCAGTACTTC
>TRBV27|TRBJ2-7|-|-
CASSSPGSVYEQYF
TGTGCCAGCAGTTCCCCAGGGTCGGTTTACGAGCAGTACTTC
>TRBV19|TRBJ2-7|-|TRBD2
CASSRLASSHEQYF
TGTGCCAGCTCTCGACTAGCCTCTTCCCACGAGCAGTACTTC
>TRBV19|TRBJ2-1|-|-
CASSIDGRSRFF
TGTGCCAGTAGTATAGATGGGAGGAGCCGGTTCTTC
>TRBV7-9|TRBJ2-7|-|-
CASSFDWGDEQYF
TGTGCCAGCAGCTTTGACTGGGGGGACGAGCAGTACTTC
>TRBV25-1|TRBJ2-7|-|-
CASRTQGGSLKQYF
TGTGCCAGCAGGACACAGGGGGGGTCTCTCAAGCAGTACTTC
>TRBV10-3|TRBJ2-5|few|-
CATLPGRGQETQYF
TGTGCCACCCTCCCCGGGAGAGGTCAAGAGACCCAGTACTTC
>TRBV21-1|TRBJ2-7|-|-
CASTQGAYEQYF
TGTGCCAGCACCCAAGGGGCCTACGAGCAGTACTTC
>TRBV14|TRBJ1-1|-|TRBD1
CASTRQGVTEAFF
TGTGCCAGCACTCGACAGGGGGTCACTGAAGCTTTCTTT
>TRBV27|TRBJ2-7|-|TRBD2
CASSPSGLADSYEQYF
TGTGCCAGCAGTCCCTCGGGGCTAGCGGATTCCTACGAGCAGTACTTC
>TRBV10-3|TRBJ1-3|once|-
CAISQDTNTIYF
TGTGCCATCAGCCAGGACACAAACACCATATATTTT
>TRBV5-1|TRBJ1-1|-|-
CASSLIPGQPNTEAFF
TGCGCCAGCAGCTTGATCCCGGGACAACCGAACACTGAAGCTTTCTTT
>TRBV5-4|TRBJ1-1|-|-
CASSPEHSLNTEAFF
TGTGCCAGCAGCCCAGAACACAGTTTGAACACTGAAGCTTTCTTT
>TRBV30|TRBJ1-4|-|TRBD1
CAWSANTGANEKLFF
TGTGCCTGGAGTGCCAACACAGGGGCTAATGAAAAACTGTTTTTT
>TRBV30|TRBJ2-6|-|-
CAWSARFFGSGANVLTF
TGTGCCTGGAGCGCCCGGTTTTTCGGCTCTGGGGCCAACGTCCTGACTTTC
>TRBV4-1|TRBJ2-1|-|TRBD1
CASRQTQTGVGVEQFF
TGCGCCAGCAGACAAACCCAGACAGGGGTGGGAGTTGAGCAGTTCTTC
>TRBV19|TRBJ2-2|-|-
CASSIGGFGELFF
TGTGCCAGTAGTATCGGGGGTTTCGGGGAGCTGTTTTTT
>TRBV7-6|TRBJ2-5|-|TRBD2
CASSLGSVWDLAGGPGETQYF
TGTGCCAGCAGCTTAGGGTCCGTTTGGGATTTAGCGGGAGGGCCGGGTGAGACCCAGTACTTC
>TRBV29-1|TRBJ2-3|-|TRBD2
CSVGTSGHTDTQYF
TGCAGCGTTGGGACTAGCGGTCACACAGATACGCAGTATTTT
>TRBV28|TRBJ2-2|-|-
CASSLGPFTGELFF
TGTGCCAGCAGTTTAGGGCCATTCACCGGGGAGCTGTTTTTT
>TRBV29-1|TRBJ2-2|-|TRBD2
CSVGAAGVAGELLF
TGCAGCGTTGGGGCAGCGGGAGTGGCCGGGGAGCTGCTTTTT
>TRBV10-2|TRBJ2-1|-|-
CASRPGVAEYNEQFF
TGCGCCAGCAGACCCGGTGTAGCGGAGTACAATGAGCAGTTCTTC
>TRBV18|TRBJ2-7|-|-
CASSATGSGVEQYF
TGTGCCAGCTCAGCTACCGGGTCAGGGGTCGAGCAGTACTTC
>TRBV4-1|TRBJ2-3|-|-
CASSQGLRDTQYF
TGCGCCAGCAGCCAGGGGCTGAGAGATACGCAGTATTTT
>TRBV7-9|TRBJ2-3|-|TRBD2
CASSPLLAGGPDTQYF
TGTGCCAGCAGCCCGTTACTAGCGGGAGGGCCAGATACGCAGTATTTT
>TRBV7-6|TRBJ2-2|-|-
CASSLGRLGAGELFF
TGTGCCAGCAGCTTAGGTCGGCTGGGAGCCGGGGAGCTGTTTTTT
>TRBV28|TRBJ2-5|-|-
CASSSRTVGRQETQYF
TGTGCCAGCAGTAGTCGGACAGTGGGGCGTCAAGAGACCCAGTACTTC
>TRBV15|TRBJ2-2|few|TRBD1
CATSRETGGNTGELFF
TGTGCCACCAGCAGGGAGACAGGGGGCAACACCGGGGAGCTGTTTTTT
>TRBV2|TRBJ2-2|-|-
CASSQFTGELFF
TGTGCCAGCAGCCAGTTCACCGGGGAGCTGTTTTTT
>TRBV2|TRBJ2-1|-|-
CASSEEGTRRRPYNEQFF
TGTGCCAGCAGTGAAGAAGGGACTCGCCGTCGCCCCTACAATGAGCAGTTCTTC
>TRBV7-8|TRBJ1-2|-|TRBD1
CASSSGQGRGGYTF
TGTGCCAGCAGCTCGGGACAGGGGAGGGGTGGCTACACCTTC